Shown below are 21 T cell receptor beta chains from a single sample sequenced in a study of Ad26.COV2.S vaccination and SARS-CoV-2 variants. Sequencing was performed with immunoSEQ multiplex PCR; in TCRdb, only in-frame clones are kept and a portion is missing. The sample includes hundreds of thousands of clones, approximately 88% of them seen just once. The treatment denotes: 19 received Ad26.COV2.S at low or high dose, single or two shots; about five received placebo; per-sample allocation not given. Sample collection was performed on day 63 after the first vaccine or placebo injection. Material: peripheral blood, obtained in a trial of Ad26.COV2.S vaccine versus placebo. These TCRs come from a person aged 18 to 65 who received the Ad26.COV2.S COVID-19 vaccine or a placebo.

In the case of this clone: Other DNA sequences in the sample encode the same CDR3. This rearrangement joins TRBV19 to TRBJ1-2; D not certain. CDR1 and CDR2 from the germline V gene are LNHDA and SQIVND (reference sequence). The V and J ends lost 1 base and 4 bases respectively, with 7 bases between them. This CDR3 region has 13 residues. CDR3 loop: CASSIGSSYGYTF. In DNA, the CDR3 is TGTGCCAGTAGTATAGGGAGCAGCTATGGCTACACCTTC. Looking up the rest from reference TRBV19 and TRBJ1-2 gives the full variable domain: DGGITQSPKYLFRKEGQNVTLSCEQNLNHDAMYWYRQDPGQGLRLIYYSQIVNDFQKGDIAEGYSVSREKKESFPLTVTSAQKNPTAFYLCASSIGSSYGYTFGSGTRLTVV.

This rearrangement joins TRBV7-2 to TRBJ2-5; 8 nucleotides align to TRBD2. Losses at the gene ends were 3 bases for V and 2 bases for J; bases not matched to a gene: 5. The CDR3 loop spans 15 amino acids. Germline CDR1 SGHTA, CDR2 FQGNSA. CDR3 nucleotides: TGTGCCAGCAGCTTTAATAGCGGGGAGCAAGAGACCCAGTACTTC. Amino acids: CASSFNSGEQETQYF.

The chain employs TRBV7-3 and TRBJ2-3; D call uncertain. The CDR3 runs to 14 residues. Germline V CDR1 and CDR2: SGHTA, FQGTGA. The V gene lost 1 base and the J gene lost 0 bases, with 5 bases spanning the gap. Here the CDR3 DNA reads TGTGCCAGCAGCTTAATCGGCAGCACAGATACGCAGTATTTT. As protein: CASSLIGSTDTQYF.

The chain carries TRBV30 and TRBJ2-4, with D perhaps TRBD2 (5 bases). The CDR3 covers 12 residues. V lost 4 bases, J lost 7 bases, and 11 bases lay in between. In germline, CDR1 is GTSNPN, CDR2 SVGIG (reference sequence). CDR3 DNA: TGTGCCTGGAAGAGCCCGGGGAACATTCAGTACTTC. This sequence encodes CAWKSPGNIQYF.

This sequence joins TRBV7-2 and TRBJ1-2; no firm D call. This CDR3 has 14 residues. Germline V gives CDR1 SGHTA, CDR2 FQGNSA. V gave up 4 bases and J gave up 2 bases, with 11 bases separating them. The CDR3 loop reads CASSSRLENYGYTF. The CDR3 DNA sequence: TGTGCCAGCAGCTCCCGATTGGAGAACTATGGCTACACCTTC.

The chain couples TRBV5-8 to TRBJ1-3; 7 bases map to TRBD1. CDR1 SGHTS and CDR2 YDEGEE come from the germline V gene. V was pared by 4 bases and J by 3 bases, with 7 bases of the junction left unmatched. The CDR3 length is 15 residues. In DNA, the CDR3 is TGTGCCAGCAGCCGGGACAGCGCGGTTGGAAACACCATATATTTT. This translates into CASSRDSAVGNTIYF.

The gene calls are TRBV4-2 and TRBJ2-3; D gene unclear. This CDR3 spans 16 amino acids. From germline, CDR1 is LGHNA and CDR2 YNFKEQ. Trimming stripped 0 bases from V and 1 base from J, with 11 bases between. CDR3 protein: CASSQDLTEGTDTQYF. The CDR3, as DNA: TGTGCCAGCAGCCAAGATCTAACAGAAGGCACAGATACGCAGTATTTT.

The chain is built from TRBV19 and TRBJ2-3, with D perhaps matching TRBD2 (5 bases). The CDR3 has 15 residues. Looked up from germline, CDR1 is LNHDA and CDR2 is SQIVND (reference sequence). V was clipped by 9 bases and J by 2 bases, with 18 bases between them. CDR3 coding DNA: TGTGCCAGCCGCATAGGGTCGAGGGCCACAGATACGCAGTATTTT. It codes for CASRIGSRATDTQYF.

This clone was counted only a few times. The chain joins TRBV7-9 to TRBJ1-6, with a tentative D call TRBD1 (6 bases). CDR1 is SEHNR and CDR2 is FQNEAQ in the germline V gene (reference sequence). The length of the CDR3 is 15 residues. V was cut by 1 base and J by 10 bases, with 14 bases left in between. DNA of the CDR3: TGTGCCAGCAGCTTAGAGGGGGAAAGGGGCTCACCCCTCCACTTT. Protein product: CASSLEGERGSPLHF. The full variable domain, in which reference TRBV7-9 and TRBJ1-6 provide the parts outside the CDR3, is DTGVSQNPRHKITKRGQNVTFRCDPISEHNRLYWYRQTLGQGPEFLTYFQNEAQLEKSRLLSDRFSAERPKGSFSTLEIQRTEQGDSAMYLCASSLEGERGSPLHFGNGTRLTVT.

This chain links TRBV19 with TRBJ2-7; 7 positions match TRBD2. From germline, CDR1 is LNHDA and CDR2 SQIVND (reference sequence). This CDR3 contains 13 residues. The V segment lost 9 bases and the J segment 6 bases; nucleotides outside the gene matches: 11. CDR3 amino acids: CARPSWEGPEQYF. CDR3 in DNA: TGTGCCAGACCATCGTGGGAGGGCCCCGAGCAGTACTTC.

The chain combines TRBV30 with TRBJ2-7; D is ambiguous. Germline V gene data show CDR1 as GTSNPN and CDR2 as SVGIG (reference sequence). The CDR3 length is 11 residues. Trimming stripped 1 base from V and 3 bases from J, with 4 bases between. The CDR3 DNA follows: TGTGCCTGGAGTGACGGCTACGAGCAGTACTTC. Translated: CAWSDGYEQYF.

The V call is TRBV14, the J call TRBJ1-1; D uncertain. Trimming cost V 1 base and J 2 bases, with 5 bases left between them. In germline, CDR1 is SGHDN, CDR2 FVKESK. CDR3 length equals 13 residues. The CDR3 DNA sequence: TGTGCCAGCAGCCAAGGGCACAACACTGAAGCTTTCTTT. This translates into CASSQGHNTEAFF.

Concerning this clone: This sample also contains other DNA sequences that code for the same CDR3. The chain carries TRBV11-2 and TRBJ2-5; D ambiguous. This CDR3 region has 14 residues. V was pared by 1 base and J by 2 bases, with 8 bases between. Germline values: CDR1 SGHAT, CDR2 FQNNGV. The chain's CDR3 is CASSLGRGQETQYF. Written as DNA, the CDR3 is TGTGCCAGCAGCTTAGGCCGAGGACAAGAGACCCAGTACTTC.

V usage is TRBV2 and J usage is TRBJ1-1; 9 bases agree with TRBD1. Trimming took 9 bases from V and 1 from J; bases not matched to a gene: 3. The germline V gene has CDR1 SNHLY and CDR2 FYNNEI. CDR3 length: 13 residues. The CDR3 region has the DNA TGTGCCAGTCTACAGGGGGCGAACACTGAAGCTTTCTTT. The encoded protein is CASLQGANTEAFF.

A remark on this clone: The sample carries other DNA sequences with the same CDR3. This rearrangement joins TRBV30 to TRBJ1-1; TRBD1 matches at 9 bases. Germline loops: CDR1 GTSNPN, CDR2 SVGIG (reference sequence). Trimming removed 0 bases from V and 8 bases from J; junction bases left unmatched: 4. This CDR3 contains 13 residues. CDR3 residues: CAWSVQGATEAFF. CDR3 nucleotides: TGTGCCTGGAGTGTACAGGGGGCTACCGAAGCTTTCTTT.

The V and J genes are TRBV6-5 and TRBJ1-2; 7 nucleotides align to TRBD1. The CDR3 runs 15 residues. The V segment lost 6 bases and the J segment 1 base; nucleotides outside the gene matches: 8. Germline V gene lookup returns CDR1 MNHEY and CDR2 SVGAGI. CDR3 amino acids: CASSLTGKLNYGYTF. The CDR3 bases are TGTGCCAGCAGCCTGACAGGGAAACTTAACTATGGCTACACCTTC.

The J gene is TRBJ2-1, the V gene TRBV23-1, with TRBD1 identical over 12 bases. TRBV23-1 is labeled an ORF, and its function is uncertain. V shed 5 bases, J shed 7 bases, and the junction held 9 bases outside the gene matches. The CDR3 has 16 residues. CDR3 sequence: CASSNAGTGGCNEQFF. CDR3 DNA: TGCGCCAGCAGTAACGCCGGGACAGGGGGCTGTAATGAGCAGTTCTTC.

The gene calls are TRBV6-1 and TRBJ2-5; 7 nucleotides line up with TRBD2. Per germline, CDR1 MNHNS and CDR2 SASEGT. The CDR3 sequence is 13 residues long. V dropped 3 bases and J dropped 4; count of bases not matched to a gene: 2. In DNA, the CDR3 is TGTGCCAGCAGTGATGTAGCGGGAGAGACCCAGTACTTC. Translating it yields CASSDVAGETQYF.

This chain joins TRBV18 and TRBJ2-1; 10 nucleotides line up with TRBD1. The CDR3 loop spans 14 amino acids. CDR1 KGHSH and CDR2 LQKENI come from the germline V gene. V dropped 4 bases and J dropped 8; count of bases not matched to a gene: 5. CDR3 region: CASSQTGTGDEQFF. CDR3 coding DNA: TGTGCCAGCTCACAGACGGGGACAGGGGATGAGCAGTTCTTC.

V gene TRBV27 combines with J gene TRBJ1-1, with D unclear. Trimming stripped 2 bases from V and 0 bases from J, with 16 bases between. This CDR3 has 17 amino acids. Germline values: CDR1 MNHEY, CDR2 SMNVEV (reference sequence). CDR3: CASSLTDGNNMNTEAFF. The CDR3, as DNA: TGTGCCAGCAGTTTAACAGATGGGAATAATATGAACACTGAAGCTTTCTTT.

J is TRBJ1-4 and V is TRBV15; D might be TRBD1 (5 bases). V dropped 3 bases and J dropped 1 base, with 12 bases sitting between them. CDR1 and CDR2 (germline): LNHNV, YYDKDF (reference sequence). The length of the CDR3 is 16 residues. CDR3 sequence reads: CATSSDGGGTNEKLFF. The DNA of the CDR3 is TGTGCCACCAGCAGTGACGGGGGGGGAACTAATGAAAAACTGTTTTTT.